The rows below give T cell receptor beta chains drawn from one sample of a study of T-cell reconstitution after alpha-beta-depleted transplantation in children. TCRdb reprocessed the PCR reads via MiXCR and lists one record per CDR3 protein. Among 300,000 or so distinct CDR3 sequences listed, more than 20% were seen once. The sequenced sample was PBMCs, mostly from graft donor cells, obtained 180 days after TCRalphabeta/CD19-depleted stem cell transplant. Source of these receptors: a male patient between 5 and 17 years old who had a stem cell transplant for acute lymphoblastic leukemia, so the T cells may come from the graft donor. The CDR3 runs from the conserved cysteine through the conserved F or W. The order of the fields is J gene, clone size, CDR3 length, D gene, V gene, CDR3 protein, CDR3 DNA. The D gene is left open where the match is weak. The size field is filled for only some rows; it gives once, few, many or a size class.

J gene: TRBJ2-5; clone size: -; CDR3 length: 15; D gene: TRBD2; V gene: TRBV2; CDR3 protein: CASRRGLARGETQYF; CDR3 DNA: TGTGCCAGTAGACGGGGACTAGCCCGGGGGGAGACCCAGTACTTC
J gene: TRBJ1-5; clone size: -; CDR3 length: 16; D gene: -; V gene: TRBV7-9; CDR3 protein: CASSPYDQGSHQPQHF; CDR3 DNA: TGTGCCAGCAGCCCTTATGACCAGGGGTCCCATCAGCCCCAGCATTTT
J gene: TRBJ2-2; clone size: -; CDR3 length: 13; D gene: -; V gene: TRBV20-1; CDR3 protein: CSASSLSDGELFF; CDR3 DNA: TGCAGTGCTAGTAGCCTTTCCGACGGGGAGCTGTTTTTT
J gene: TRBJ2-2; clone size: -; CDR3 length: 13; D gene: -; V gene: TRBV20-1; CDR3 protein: CSASGGNTGELFF; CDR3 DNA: TGCAGTGCTAGTGGGGGGAACACCGGGGAGCTGTTTTTT
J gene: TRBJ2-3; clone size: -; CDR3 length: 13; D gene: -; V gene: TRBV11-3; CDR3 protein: CASSINGDVTQYF; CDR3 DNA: TGTGCCAGCAGCATAAATGGGGACGTTACGCAGTATTTT
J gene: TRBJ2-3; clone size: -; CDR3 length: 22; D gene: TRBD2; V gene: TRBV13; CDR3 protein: CASSPGWGLAGVVYGSTDTQYF; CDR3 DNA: TGTGCCAGCAGCCCCGGTTGGGGGCTAGCGGGAGTCGTTTACGGTAGCACAGATACGCAGTATTTT
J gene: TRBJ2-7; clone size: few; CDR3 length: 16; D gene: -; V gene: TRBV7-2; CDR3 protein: CASSLAALVRSHEQYF; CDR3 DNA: TGTGCCAGCAGCTTAGCTGCACTAGTACGGTCCCACGAGCAGTACTTC
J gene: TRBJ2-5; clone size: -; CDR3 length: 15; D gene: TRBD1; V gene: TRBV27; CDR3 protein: CASSGRGLDQETQYF; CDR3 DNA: TGTGCCAGCAGTGGCAGGGGGCTGGACCAAGAGACCCAGTACTTC
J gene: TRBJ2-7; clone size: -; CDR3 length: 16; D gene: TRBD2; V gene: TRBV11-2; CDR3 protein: CASSLLAGGPTYEQYF; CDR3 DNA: TGTGCCAGCAGCCTTTTAGCGGGAGGGCCGACCTACGAGCAGTACTTC
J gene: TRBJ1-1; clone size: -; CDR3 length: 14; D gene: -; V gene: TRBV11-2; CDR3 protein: CASSAHHIRPEAFF; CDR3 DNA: TGTGCCAGCAGCGCTCATCACATACGGCCTGAAGCTTTCTTT
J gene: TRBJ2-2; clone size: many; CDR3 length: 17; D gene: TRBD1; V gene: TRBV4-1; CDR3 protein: CASSAGQGQMNTGELFF; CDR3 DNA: TGCGCCAGCAGCGCGGGACAGGGTCAGATGAACACCGGGGAGCTGTTTTTT
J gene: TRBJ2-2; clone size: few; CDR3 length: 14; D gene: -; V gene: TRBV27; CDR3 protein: CASSSTRTSGELFF; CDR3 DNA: TGTGCCAGCAGTTCCACCCGGACAAGCGGGGAGCTGTTTTTT
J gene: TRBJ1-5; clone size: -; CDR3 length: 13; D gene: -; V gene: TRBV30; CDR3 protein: CAWTGSSNQPQHF; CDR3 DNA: TGTGCCTGGACTGGATCTAGCAATCAGCCCCAGCATTTT
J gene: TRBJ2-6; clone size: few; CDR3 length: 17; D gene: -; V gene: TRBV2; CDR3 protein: CASSVSRTDSGANVLTF; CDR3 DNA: TGTGCCAGCAGTGTTTCCCGAACCGACTCTGGGGCCAACGTCCTGACTTTC
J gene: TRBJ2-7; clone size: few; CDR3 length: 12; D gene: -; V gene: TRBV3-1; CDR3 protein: CASSQARRGTIF; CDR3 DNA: TGTGCCAGCAGCCAGGCTCGACGGGGTACTATCTTC
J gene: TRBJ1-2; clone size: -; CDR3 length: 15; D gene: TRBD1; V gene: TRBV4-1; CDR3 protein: CASSQGAGQRTGYTF; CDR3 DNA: TGCGCCAGCAGCCAGGGAGCGGGACAGCGAACGGGCTACACCTTC
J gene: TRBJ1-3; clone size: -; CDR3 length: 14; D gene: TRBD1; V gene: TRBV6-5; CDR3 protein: CASSSGGTGNTIYF; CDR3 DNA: TGTGCCAGCAGTTCAGGGGGTACTGGAAACACCATATATTTT
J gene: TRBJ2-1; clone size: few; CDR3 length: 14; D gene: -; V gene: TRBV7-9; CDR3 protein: CASSLEWPHNEQFF; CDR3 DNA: TGTGCCAGCAGCTTAGAATGGCCGCACAATGAGCAGTTCTTC
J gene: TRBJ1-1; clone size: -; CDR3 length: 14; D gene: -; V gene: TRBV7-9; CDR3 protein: CASSTPGQNTEAFF; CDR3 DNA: TGTGCCAGCAGCACGCCGGGACAGAACACTGAAGCTTTCTTT
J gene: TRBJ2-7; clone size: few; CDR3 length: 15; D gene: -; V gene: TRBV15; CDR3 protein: CATSRVGALTYEQYF; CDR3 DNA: TGTGCCACCAGCAGAGTTGGGGCCCTCACATACGAGCAGTACTTC
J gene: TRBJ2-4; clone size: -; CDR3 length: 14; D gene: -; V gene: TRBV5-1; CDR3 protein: CASSLHPVGNIQYF; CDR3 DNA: TGCGCCAGCAGCTTGCATCCGGTTGGAAACATTCAGTACTTC
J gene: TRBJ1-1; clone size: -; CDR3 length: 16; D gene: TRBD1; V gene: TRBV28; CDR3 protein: CASSPGSTGWNTEAFF; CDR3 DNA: TGTGCCAGCAGCCCTGGGTCGACAGGGTGGAACACTGAAGCTTTCTTT
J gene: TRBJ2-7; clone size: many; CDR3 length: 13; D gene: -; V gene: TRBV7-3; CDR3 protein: CASSLSAGDEQYF; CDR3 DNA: TGTGCCAGCAGCTTATCAGCCGGGGACGAGCAGTACTTC
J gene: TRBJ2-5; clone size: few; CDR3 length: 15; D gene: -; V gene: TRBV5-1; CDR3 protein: CASSLIQGGQKTQYF; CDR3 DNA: TGCGCCAGCAGCTTGATCCAGGGAGGCCAGAAGACCCAGTACTTC
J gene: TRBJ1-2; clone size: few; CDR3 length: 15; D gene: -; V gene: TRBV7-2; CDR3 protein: CATKPFGAQHYGYTF; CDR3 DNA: TGTGCCACCAAGCCCTTCGGGGCACAACACTATGGCTACACCTTC
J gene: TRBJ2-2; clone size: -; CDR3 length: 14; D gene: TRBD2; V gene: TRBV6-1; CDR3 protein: CASRIAGGTGELFF; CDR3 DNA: TGTGCCAGCAGGATAGCGGGAGGGACCGGGGAGCTGTTTTTT
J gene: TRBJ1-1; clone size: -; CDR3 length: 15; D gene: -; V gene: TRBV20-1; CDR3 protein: CSARDPGAPRNRAFF; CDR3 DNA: TGCAGTGCTAGAGATCCAGGGGCTCCACGCAACCGCGCTTTCTTT
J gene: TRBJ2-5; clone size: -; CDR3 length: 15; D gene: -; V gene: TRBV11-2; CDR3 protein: CASSFFSGVGETQYF; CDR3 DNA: TGTGCCAGCAGCTTTTTCTCAGGGGTGGGAGAGACCCAGTACTTC
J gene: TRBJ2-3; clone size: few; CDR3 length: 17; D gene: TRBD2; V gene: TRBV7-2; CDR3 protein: CASSSGSSGGSTDTQYF; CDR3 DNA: TGTGCCAGCAGCTCCGGTTCTAGCGGGGGTAGCACAGATACGCAGTATTTT
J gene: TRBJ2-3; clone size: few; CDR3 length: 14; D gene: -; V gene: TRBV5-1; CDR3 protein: CASSLSRGADTQYF; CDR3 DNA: TGCGCCAGCAGCTTGTCTCGAGGGGCCGATACGCAGTATTTT
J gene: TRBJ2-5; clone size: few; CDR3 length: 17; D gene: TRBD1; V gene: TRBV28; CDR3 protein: CASSLNRGRAFPETQYF; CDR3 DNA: TGTGCCAGCAGTTTAAACAGGGGGCGAGCGTTTCCAGAGACCCAGTACTTC
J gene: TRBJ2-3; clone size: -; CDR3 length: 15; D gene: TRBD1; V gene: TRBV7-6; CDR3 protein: CASSATGGETETQYF; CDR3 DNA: TGTGCCAGCAGCGCGACAGGGGGGGAGACAGAGACGCAGTATTTT
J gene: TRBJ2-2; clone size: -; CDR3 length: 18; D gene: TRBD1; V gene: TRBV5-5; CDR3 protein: CASSLNPLQQGFTGELFF; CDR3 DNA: TGTGCCAGCAGCTTGAACCCACTCCAACAGGGGTTTACCGGGGAGCTGTTTTTT
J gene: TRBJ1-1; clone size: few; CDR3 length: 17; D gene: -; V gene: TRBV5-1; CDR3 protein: CASSLARSGGATTEAFF; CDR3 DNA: TGCGCCAGCAGCTTGGCTAGGAGCGGGGGCGCGACGACTGAAGCTTTCTTT
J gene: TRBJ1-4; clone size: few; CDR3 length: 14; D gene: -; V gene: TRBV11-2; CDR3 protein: CASSLQRGSEKLFF; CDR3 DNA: TGTGCCAGCAGCTTACAACGAGGGAGCGAAAAACTGTTTTTT
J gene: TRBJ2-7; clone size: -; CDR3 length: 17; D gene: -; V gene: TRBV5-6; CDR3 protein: CASSPSVLAQSSYEQYF; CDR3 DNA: TGTGCCAGCAGCCCGTCTGTACTAGCCCAAAGCTCCTACGAGCAGTACTTC
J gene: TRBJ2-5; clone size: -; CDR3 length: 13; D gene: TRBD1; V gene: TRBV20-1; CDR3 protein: CSAIVDREETQYF; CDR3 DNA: TGCAGTGCTATCGTAGACAGGGAAGAGACCCAGTACTTC
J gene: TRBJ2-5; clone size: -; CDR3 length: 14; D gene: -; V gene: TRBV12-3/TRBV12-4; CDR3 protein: CASSLQGRQETQYF; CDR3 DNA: TGTGCCAGCAGTTTGCAGGGGAGACAAGAGACCCAGTACTTC
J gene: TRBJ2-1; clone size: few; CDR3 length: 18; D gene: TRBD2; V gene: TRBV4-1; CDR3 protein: CASSQLPGLAGDDNEQFF; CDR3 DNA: TGCGCCAGCAGCCAGCTCCCGGGACTAGCGGGGGACGACAATGAGCAGTTCTTC
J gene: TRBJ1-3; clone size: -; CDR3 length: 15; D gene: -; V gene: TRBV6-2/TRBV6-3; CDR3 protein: CASSYSTAAPDTIYF; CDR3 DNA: TGTGCCAGCAGTTACTCGACCGCCGCGCCGGACACCATATATTTT
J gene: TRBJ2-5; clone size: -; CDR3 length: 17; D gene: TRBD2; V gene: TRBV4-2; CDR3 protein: CASRKTGTSVGQETQYF; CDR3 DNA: TGTGCCAGCCGTAAGACCGGGACTAGCGTTGGGCAAGAGACCCAGTACTTC
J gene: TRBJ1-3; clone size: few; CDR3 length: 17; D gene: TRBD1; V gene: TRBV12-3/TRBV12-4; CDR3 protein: CASRRVGTALSGNTIYF; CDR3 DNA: TGTGCCAGCAGGAGGGTCGGGACAGCCCTCTCTGGAAACACCATATATTTT